The 2 T cell receptor beta chains presented below share a single source sample, sequenced in a study of regulatory T cells. Amplification used 52 TRBV primers and 13 TRBJ primers. Sequencing was performed with immunoSEQ multiplex PCR; in TCRdb, only in-frame clones are kept and a portion is missing. The sample holds approximately 9,000 clones, around 82% seen once. Sample: CD8+ T cells sorted from blood. These receptors came from a person aged 18-30 years with CD3G deficiency.

The V call is TRBV11-2, the J call TRBJ1-4; 7 bases are a match to TRBD1. Germline V gene data show CDR1 as SGHAT and CDR2 as FQNNGV. Trimming removed 5 bases from V and 4 bases from J; junction bases left unmatched: 10. The CDR3 is 16 amino acids. CDR3: CASSLGQRLYNEKLFF. CDR3 coding DNA: TGTGCCAGCAGCCTGGGACAGAGACTTTATAATGAAAAACTGTTTTTT.

The V gene is TRBV18, the J gene TRBJ2-7, with D unclear. The CDR3 extends over 13 amino acids. Germline loops: CDR1 KGHSH, CDR2 LQKENI. V lost 2 bases, J lost 4 bases, and 9 bases lay in between. CDR3 DNA sequence: TGTGCCAGCTCACCAGGTTTCGGATACGAGCAGTACTTC. This translates into CASSPGFGYEQYF.